Included here is one T cell receptor beta chain sequence, with context. The CDR3 covers 15 residues. Trimming pared 6 bases from V and 7 bases from J, leaving 19 bases between. CDR1 and CDR2 (germline): LNHDA, SQIVND (reference sequence). This record belongs to a study of cytomegalovirus exposure and HLA in healthy donors. Researchers ran the PCR with 60 Vbeta and 13 Jbeta primers. Only in-frame clones appear in the TCRdb table, and some are missing; sequencing was by immunoSEQ multiplex PCR. The table shows 95,000 to 150,000 clones, with approximately 72% occurring only once. This sequence was found in a man between 18 and 35 years old in good health and CMV-seronegative. The sequenced material came from PBMCs. The chain is built from TRBV19 and TRBJ2-4; possibly TRBD2 for D (6 bases). CDR3 DNA sequence: TGTGCCAGTAGCAAACGAGGGGACTTGGGGAACATTCAGTACTTC. Protein sequence: CASSKRGDLGNIQYF.